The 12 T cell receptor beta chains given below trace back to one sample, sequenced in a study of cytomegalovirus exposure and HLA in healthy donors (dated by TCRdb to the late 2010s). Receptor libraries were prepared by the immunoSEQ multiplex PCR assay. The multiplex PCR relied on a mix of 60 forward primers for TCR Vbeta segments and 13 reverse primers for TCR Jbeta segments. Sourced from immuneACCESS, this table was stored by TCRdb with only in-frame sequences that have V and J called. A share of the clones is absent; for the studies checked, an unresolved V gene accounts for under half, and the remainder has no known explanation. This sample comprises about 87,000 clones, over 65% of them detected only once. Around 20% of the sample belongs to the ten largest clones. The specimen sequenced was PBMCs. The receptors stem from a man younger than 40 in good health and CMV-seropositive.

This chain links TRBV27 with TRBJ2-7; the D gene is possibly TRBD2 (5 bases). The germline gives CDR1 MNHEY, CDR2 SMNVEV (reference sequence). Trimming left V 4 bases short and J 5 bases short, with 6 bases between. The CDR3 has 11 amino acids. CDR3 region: CASSSRDEQYF. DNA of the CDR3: TGTGCCAGCAGTTCGAGGGACGAGCAGTACTTC.

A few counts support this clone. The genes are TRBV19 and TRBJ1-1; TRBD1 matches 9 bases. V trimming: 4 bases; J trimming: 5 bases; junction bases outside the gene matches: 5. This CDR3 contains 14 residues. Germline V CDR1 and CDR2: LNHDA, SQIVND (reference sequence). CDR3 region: CASSTGTGRTEAFF. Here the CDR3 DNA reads TGTGCCAGTAGTACCGGGACAGGGAGGACTGAAGCTTTCTTT. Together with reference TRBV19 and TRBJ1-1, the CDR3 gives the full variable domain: DGGITQSPKYLFRKEGQNVTLSCEQNLNHDAMYWYRQDPGQGLRLIYYSQIVNDFQKGDIAEGYSVSREKKESFPLTVTSAQKNPTAFYLCASSTGTGRTEAFFGQGTRLTVV.

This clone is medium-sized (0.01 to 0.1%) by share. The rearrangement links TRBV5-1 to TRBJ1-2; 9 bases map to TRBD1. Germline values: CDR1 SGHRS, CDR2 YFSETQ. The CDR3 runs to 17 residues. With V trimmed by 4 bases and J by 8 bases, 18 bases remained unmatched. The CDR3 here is CASSAAGQGRNYGGYTF. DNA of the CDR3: TGCGCCAGCAGCGCCGCGGGACAGGGAAGGAACTATGGGGGCTACACCTTC.

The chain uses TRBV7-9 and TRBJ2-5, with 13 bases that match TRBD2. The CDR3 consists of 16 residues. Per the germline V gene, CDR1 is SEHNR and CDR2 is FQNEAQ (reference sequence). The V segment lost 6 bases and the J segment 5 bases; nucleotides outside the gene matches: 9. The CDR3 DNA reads TGTGCCAGCAGTCTCCGGACTAGCGGGAGATCGGAGACCCAGTACTTC. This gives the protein CASSLRTSGRSETQYF.

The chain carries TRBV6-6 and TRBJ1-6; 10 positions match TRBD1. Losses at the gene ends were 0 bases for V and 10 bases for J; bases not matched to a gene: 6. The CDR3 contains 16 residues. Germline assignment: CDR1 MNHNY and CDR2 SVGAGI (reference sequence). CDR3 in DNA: TGTGCCAGCAGTTACTCCCGGGACAGGGGAGGGTCACCCCTCCACTTT. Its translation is CASSYSRDRGGSPLHF.

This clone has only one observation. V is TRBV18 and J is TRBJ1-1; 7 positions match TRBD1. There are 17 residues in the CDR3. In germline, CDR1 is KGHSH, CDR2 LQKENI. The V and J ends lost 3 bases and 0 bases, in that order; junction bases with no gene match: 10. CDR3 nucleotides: TGTGCCAGCTCACCTAGGAGATCCGGGACAGTGAACACTGAAGCTTTCTTT. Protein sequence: CASSPRRSGTVNTEAFF.

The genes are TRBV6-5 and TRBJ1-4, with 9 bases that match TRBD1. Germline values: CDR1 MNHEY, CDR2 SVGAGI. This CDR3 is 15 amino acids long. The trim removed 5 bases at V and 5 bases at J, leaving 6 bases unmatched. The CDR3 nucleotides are TGTGCCAGCAGTCAACTCGGGACAGGGAATGAAAAACTGTTTTTT. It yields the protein CASSQLGTGNEKLFF.

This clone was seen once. In DNA form, the CDR3 reads TGCGCCAGCAGTTCGGACAGGTTCTCCTACGAGCAGTACTTC. It specifies CASSSDRFSYEQYF. The chain links TRBV10-1 to TRBJ2-7; 7 nucleotides line up with TRBD1. The length of the CDR3 is 14 residues. V lost 5 bases to trimming and J lost 0 bases; unmatched junction nucleotides: 4. Germline V gene sequence: CDR1 WNHNN, CDR2 SYGVQD (reference sequence).

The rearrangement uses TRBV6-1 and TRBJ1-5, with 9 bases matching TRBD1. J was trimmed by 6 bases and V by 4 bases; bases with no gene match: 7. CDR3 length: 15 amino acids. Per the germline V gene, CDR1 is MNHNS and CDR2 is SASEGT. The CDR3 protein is CASSVHGTGFQPQHF. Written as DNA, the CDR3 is TGTGCCAGCAGTGTACACGGGACAGGGTTTCAGCCCCAGCATTTT.

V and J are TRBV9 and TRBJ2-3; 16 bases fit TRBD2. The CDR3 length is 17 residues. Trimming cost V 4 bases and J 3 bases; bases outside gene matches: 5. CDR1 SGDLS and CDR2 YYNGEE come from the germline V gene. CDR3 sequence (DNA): TGTGCCAGCAGCCGGGGACTAGCGGGAGGGCCTACAGATACGCAGTATTTT. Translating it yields CASSRGLAGGPTDTQYF.

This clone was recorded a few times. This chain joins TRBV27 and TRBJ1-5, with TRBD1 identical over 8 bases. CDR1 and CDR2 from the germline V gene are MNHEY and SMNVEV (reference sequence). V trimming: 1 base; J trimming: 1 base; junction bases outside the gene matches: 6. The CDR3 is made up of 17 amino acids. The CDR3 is CASSLYGWTGSNQPQHF. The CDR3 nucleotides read TGTGCCAGCAGTTTATATGGGTGGACAGGGAGCAATCAGCCCCAGCATTTT.

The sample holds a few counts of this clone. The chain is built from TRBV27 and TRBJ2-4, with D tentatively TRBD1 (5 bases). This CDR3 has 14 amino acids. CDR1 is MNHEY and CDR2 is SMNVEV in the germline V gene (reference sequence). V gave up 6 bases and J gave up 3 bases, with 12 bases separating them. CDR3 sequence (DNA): TGTGCCAGCAGATCTTTGGACATCAAAAACATTCAGTACTTC. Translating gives CASRSLDIKNIQYF.